What follows are 27 T cell receptor beta chains derived from one specimen sequenced in a study of molecular identifiers for immune sequencing clone quantification. In TCRdb, the PCR reads were re-called with MiXCR into one record per CDR3 protein. The data hold tens of thousands of distinct CDR3 sequences, with around a fifth observed a single time. Material for sequencing was naive CD8+ T cells from blood, with Jurkat cell RNA spiked in. The subset here: FACS-sorted CD8+CD4-CCR7+CD45RA+ naive T cells. The receptor set was obtained from a human donor in good health. Some libraries in this study had Jurkat cell RNA spiked in.

This clonotype has at least ten counts. The chain couples TRBV5-5 to TRBJ1-5; perhaps TRBD1 as D (5 bases). Germline loops: CDR1 SGHKS, CDR2 YYEKEE (reference sequence). CDR3 size: 17 residues. Trimming left V 4 bases short and J 4 bases short, with 21 bases between. The CDR3 loop is CASSPWLAGRENQPQHF. CDR3 DNA sequence: TGTGCCAGCAGCCCATGGCTAGCGGGGCGGGAAAATCAGCCCCAGCATTTT.

This rearrangement joins TRBV3-1 to TRBJ2-1, with D hard to call. Germline V lookup: CDR1 LGHDT, CDR2 YNNKEL (reference sequence). Trimming took 0 bases from V and 8 from J, leaving 8 bases between them. The CDR3 has 13 amino acids. CDR3 residues: CASSQDNRDEQFF. CDR3 nucleotide sequence: TGTGCCAGCAGCCAAGATAACCGGGATGAGCAGTTCTTC.

The CDR3 is CASSLGFGNEQFF. The CDR3 coding sequence is TGTGCCAGCAGCCTCGGGTTCGGTAATGAGCAGTTCTTC. The genes are TRBV7-9 and TRBJ2-1; no definite D call. Germline V gene data show CDR1 as SEHNR and CDR2 as FQNEAQ (reference sequence). V was cut by 5 bases and J by 7 bases, with 12 bases left in between. The CDR3 spans 13 residues.

In regard to this clonotype: A much larger clonotype is one base distant, so this may be a read error. This chain uses TRBV19 with TRBJ2-3, with D tentatively TRBD2 (6 bases). CDR3 length: 15 amino acids. V shed 7 bases and J shed 5 bases, with 19 bases lying between them. CDR1 and CDR2 from the germline V gene are LNHDA and SQIVND (reference sequence). This CDR3 reads CASKEPGRAVDTQYF. CDR3 in DNA: TGTGCCAGTAAGGAGCCCGGGAGAGCCGTAGATACGCAGTATTTT.

This clonotype was seen ten or more times. V usage is TRBV27 and J usage is TRBJ2-7; 8 positions agree with TRBD1. The CDR3 totals 13 residues. Losses at the gene ends were 4 bases for V and 3 bases for J; bases not matched to a gene: 2. Germline values: CDR1 MNHEY, CDR2 SMNVEV (reference sequence). The CDR3 reads CASSSTGVYEQYF. CDR3 in DNA: TGTGCCAGCAGTTCGACAGGGGTCTACGAGCAGTACTTC.

This chain joins TRBV27 and TRBJ2-1; 10 positions match TRBD2. V was clipped by 4 bases and J by 7 bases; unmatched bases: 16. Germline loops: CDR1 MNHEY, CDR2 SMNVEV (reference sequence). CDR3 length: 18 amino acids. CDR3 amino acids: CASSSQALLAGAANEQFF. The CDR3 bases are TGTGCCAGCAGTTCGCAAGCCCTCCTAGCGGGAGCCGCTAATGAGCAGTTCTTC.

The chain is built from TRBV20-1 and TRBJ2-1; TRBD2 matches 9 bases. CDR3 length: 16 residues. J gave up 7 bases and V 0 bases, and 10 bases lay outside the gene matches. Per the germline V gene, CDR1 is DFQATT and CDR2 is SNEGSKA (reference sequence). CDR3 sequence (DNA): TGCAGTGCTAGAGATGTGTGGCGGGAGGGCCGAAATGAGCAGTTCTTC. This encodes CSARDVWREGRNEQFF.

Many counts were recorded for this clonotype. At one end the junction does not follow the germline gene, possibly because of a read error. V and J are TRBV2 and TRBJ2-2; 8 positions agree with TRBD2. CDR3 length: 16 amino acids. From germline, CDR1 is SNHLY and CDR2 FYNNEI. The CDR3 nucleotides are TGTGCCAGCAGAGAAGCGGGGGCGCTGGGGACCGGGGAGCTGTTTTTT. The encoded protein is CASREAGALGTGELFF.

This clonotype was detected many times. This sequence joins TRBV2 and TRBJ2-1, with TRBD2 identical over 9 bases. The V gene's germline CDR1 is SNHLY and CDR2 FYNNEI. The V segment lost 7 bases and the J segment 5 bases; nucleotides outside the gene matches: 3. The CDR3 runs 13 residues. The CDR3, as DNA: TGTGCCAGCAACCTAGCGGGGCACAATGAGCAGTTCTTC. The encoded protein is CASNLAGHNEQFF.

With regard to this clonotype: A clone one base away is much larger, so this may be a read error. This sequence joins TRBV29-1 and TRBJ2-7, with D perhaps TRBD1 (6 bases). The closer fit of TRBJ2-1 to the DNA end suggests the J call may be wrong. The CDR3 runs to 15 residues. Germline loops: CDR1 SQVTM, CDR2 ANQGSEA. CDR3: CSVEDRGRDSYEQFF. CDR3 sequence (DNA): TGCAGCGTTGAAGACAGGGGACGTGACTCCTACGAGCAGTTCTTC.

The table lists this clonotype with many counts. The V and J genes are TRBV11-3 and TRBJ2-3; 7 positions match TRBD2. This CDR3 region has 16 residues. From germline, CDR1 is SGHNT and CDR2 YENEEA. Trimming removed 5 bases from V and 6 bases from J; junction bases left unmatched: 14. The CDR3 DNA reads as TGTGCCAGCAGCCCCTGGGCGGGAGCTGTTGGGGATACGCAGTATTTT. It translates to CASSPWAGAVGDTQYF.

This clonotype was seen many times. The chain recombines TRBV11-2 with TRBJ2-3; perhaps TRBD2 as D (7 bases). Per germline, CDR1 SGHAT and CDR2 FQNNGV. This CDR3 contains 16 residues. The V gene lost 2 bases and the J gene lost 2 bases, with 14 bases spanning the gap. In nucleotides, the CDR3 is TGTGCCAGCAGCTTACTCGCGGGGGCACTCACAGATACGCAGTATTTT. This translates into CASSLLAGALTDTQYF.

The chain couples TRBV6-5 to TRBJ2-3, with 8 positions matching TRBD2. In germline, CDR1 is MNHEY, CDR2 SVGAGI. There are 15 residues in the CDR3. V was pared by 1 base and J by 6 bases, with 6 bases of the junction left unmatched. CDR3 in amino acids: CASSYFGLAADTQYF. The CDR3, as DNA: TGTGCCAGCAGTTACTTTGGACTAGCAGCCGATACGCAGTATTTT.

J is TRBJ2-7 and V is TRBV10-3; 7 nucleotides agree with TRBD2. This CDR3 region has 15 residues. The germline V gene encodes CDR1 ENHRY and CDR2 SYGVKD. Losses at the gene ends were 7 bases for V and 3 bases for J; bases not matched to a gene: 12. This CDR3 reads CAIKGAGAGVYEQYF. DNA of the CDR3: TGTGCCATCAAAGGGGCGGGCGCGGGAGTCTACGAGCAGTACTTC.

This clonotype was found many times. The rearrangement links TRBV5-1 to TRBJ2-3; TRBD1 aligns across 8 bases. The CDR3 has 13 amino acids. Germline V gene sequence: CDR1 SGHRS, CDR2 YFSETQ. Trimming at V came to 7 bases and at J to 4 bases, leaving 5 bases not matched to a gene. The CDR3 spells CASSDRGADTQYF. The DNA for the CDR3 is TGCGCCAGCTCAGACAGGGGAGCAGATACGCAGTATTTT.

Concerning this clonotype: A read error is possible here, since a much larger clone lies one base away. The V and J genes are TRBV12-3 or TRBV12-4 and TRBJ1-2, with D hard to call. The V gene lost 3 bases and the J gene lost 4 bases, with 9 bases spanning the gap. CDR3 size: 13 residues. CDR3 protein: CASSLTPPYGYTF. The DNA of the CDR3 is TGTGCCAGCAGTTTGACCCCGCCCTATGGCTACACCTTC.

This clonotype was counted at least ten times. The rearrangement joins TRBV3-1 to TRBJ2-1; the D call may be TRBD1 or TRBD2 (5 bases each). CDR1 is LGHDT and CDR2 is YNNKEL in the germline V gene (reference sequence). CDR3 length equals 17 residues. The V end lost 1 base, the J end lost 0 bases, and 13 bases lay between the germline ends. CDR3: CASSQAMSGHSYNEQFF. CDR3 nucleotide sequence: TGTGCCAGCAGCCAAGCGATGAGCGGACACTCCTACAATGAGCAGTTCTTC.

This clonotype was seen repeatedly, ten times or more. The J gene is TRBJ2-7, the V gene TRBV19; TRBD2 aligns across 7 bases. This CDR3 is 11 amino acids long. Germline V gene sequence: CDR1 LNHDA, CDR2 SQIVND (reference sequence). CDR3 protein: CAAGETYEQYF. CDR3 nucleotides: TGTGCTGCGGGGGAAACCTACGAGCAGTACTTC. Filled out from reference TRBV19 and TRBJ2-7, the complete variable domain reads DGGITQSPKYLFRKEGQNVTLSCEQNLNHDAMYWYRQDPGQGLRLIYYSQIVNDFQKGDIAEGYSVSREKKESFPLTVTSAQKNPTAFYLCAAGETYEQYFGPGTRLTVT.

This clonotype was observed many times. The chain's CDR3 is CASSQGRDSYNEQFF. CDR3 DNA: TGCGCCAGCAGCCAAGGCCGGGACTCGTACAATGAGCAGTTCTTC. The chain employs TRBV4-3 and TRBJ2-1; D may be TRBD2 (6 bases). Trimming stripped 1 base from V and 4 bases from J, with 11 bases between. Germline CDR1 and CDR2: LGHNA and YSLEER. The CDR3 contains 15 residues.

A few counts support this clonotype. The chain carries TRBV30 and TRBJ2-7; D possibly uses TRBD1 or TRBD2 (5 bases each). This CDR3 contains 14 residues. Between the trimmed V and J ends, which lost 5 bases and 2 bases, there was a span of 16 bases. In germline, CDR1 is GTSNPN, CDR2 SVGIG (reference sequence). In DNA, the CDR3 is TGTGCCTGGGGGGACCCTCCGGGAACCTACGAGCAGTACTTC. Encoded protein: CAWGDPPGTYEQYF.

Points on this clonotype: A much larger clone lies one base from this, so it may be a read error. This chain links TRBV12-3 or TRBV12-4 with TRBJ1-1; D might be TRBD1 (5 bases). This CDR3 is built from 14 residues. The CDR3 nucleotides are TGTGCCGGCAGTTTACTAGGGACGGGCACTGAAGCTTTCTTT. Its protein product is CAGSLLGTGTEAFF.

This clonotype was seen more than once but under ten times. The CDR3 is CASGFGGKAYNEQFF. CDR3 bases: TGTGCCAGTGGTTTTGGTGGGAAGGCCTACAATGAGCAGTTCTTC. The rearrangement links TRBV19 to TRBJ2-1; D is unresolved. V lost 8 bases and J 2 bases, leaving 16 bases between the germline ends. The CDR3 spans 15 residues. CDR1 and CDR2 from the germline V gene are LNHDA and SQIVND (reference sequence). The variable domain in full, completed from reference TRBV19 and TRBJ2-1, reads DGGITQSPKYLFRKEGQNVTLSCEQNLNHDAMYWYRQDPGQGLRLIYYSQIVNDFQKGDIAEGYSVSREKKESFPLTVTSAQKNPTAFYLCASGFGGKAYNEQFFGPGTRLTVL.

Worth noting for this clonotype: This may stem from a read error, because a much larger clone lies one nucleotide away. V usage is TRBV6-6 and J usage is TRBJ2-7; weak D call: TRBD1 (5 bases). The CDR3 consists of 14 residues. The germline V gene encodes CDR1 MNHNY and CDR2 SVGAGI (reference sequence). CDR3 sequence: CASIKSDTSYGQYF. The CDR3 nucleotides read TGTGCCAGCATCAAATCGGACACCTCCTACGGGCAGTACTTC.

Only a few counts were recorded for this clonotype. The CDR3 loop is CATSRDTPGRPSGIVEQYF. In DNA, the CDR3 is TGTGCCACCAGCAGAGATACCCCAGGCAGGCCCTCTGGTATAGTAGAGCAGTACTTC. The rearrangement links TRBV15 to TRBJ2-7; D gene ambiguous. The CDR3 contains 19 residues. Germline V gene sequence: CDR1 LNHNV, CDR2 YYDKDF (reference sequence). V was pared by 0 bases and J by 7 bases, with 28 bases between.

This clonotype was counted many times. V and J are TRBV6-6 and TRBJ2-6; TRBD1 matches 8 bases. Germline assignment: CDR1 MNHNY and CDR2 SVGAGI (reference sequence). This CDR3 spans 14 amino acids. V gave up 9 bases and J gave up 2 bases; unmatched junction bases: 3. The CDR3 loop reads CASQGATGANVLTF. The CDR3 DNA reads as TGTGCCAGTCAGGGGGCCACTGGGGCCAACGTCCTGACTTTC.

The chain uses TRBV7-2 and TRBJ2-7, with TRBD2 matching 10 bases. CDR3 length equals 14 residues. V lost 6 bases, J lost 2 bases, and 4 bases stayed unmatched. Germline-derived CDR1 and CDR2 are SGHTA and FQGNSA. The CDR3 is CASRSGLAPYEQYF. The CDR3, as DNA: TGTGCCAGCAGGTCGGGACTAGCGCCCTACGAGCAGTACTTC.

This clonotype came up many times. The chain joins TRBV7-9 to TRBJ2-7, with D possibly matching TRBD2 (6 bases). The CDR3 length is 16 residues. Germline CDR1 and CDR2: SEHNR and FQNEAQ (reference sequence). V lost 5 bases and J 7 bases, leaving 24 bases between the germline ends. The CDR3 loop reads CASSPSALKKREEQYF. The CDR3 DNA reads TGTGCCAGCAGCCCGTCGGCGCTAAAAAAACGGGAGGAGCAGTACTTC.